These 20 T cell receptor beta chains were all obtained from the same sample, sequenced in a study of control samples from healthy donors and cancer patients. Measured with immunoSEQ multiplex PCR; TCRdb has only the in-frame clones, and not every one. The sample lists about 52,000 clones, 95% occurring once. The sequenced material came from blood. These receptors all stem from a man younger than 40 in good health.

This clone has more than one count but fewer than ten. The genes are TRBV6-5 and TRBJ2-5, with 11 bases fitting TRBD2. CDR3 length: 15 amino acids. Trimming cost V 4 bases and J 5 bases; bases outside gene matches: 6. Germline-derived CDR1 and CDR2 are MNHEY and SVGAGI. CDR3 sequence reads: CASSSLAGGPETQYF. The CDR3 coding sequence is TGTGCCAGCAGTTCATTAGCGGGAGGGCCGGAGACCCAGTACTTC.

This sequence joins TRBV19 and TRBJ2-3; D gene ambiguous. Trimming stripped 6 bases from V and 5 bases from J, with 12 bases between. The CDR3 runs 13 residues. Germline-derived CDR1 and CDR2 are LNHDA and SQIVND (reference sequence). The CDR3 region has the DNA TGTGCCAGTAGCCATACTCCCCGAGATACGCAGTATTTT. It codes for CASSHTPRDTQYF. The variable domain in full, completed from reference TRBV19 and TRBJ2-3, reads DGGITQSPKYLFRKEGQNVTLSCEQNLNHDAMYWYRQDPGQGLRLIYYSQIVNDFQKGDIAEGYSVSREKKESFPLTVTSAQKNPTAFYLCASSHTPRDTQYFGPGTRLTVL.

In DNA, the CDR3 is TGTGCCAGTAGAGAGGTAGCGGGAGGGATCACAGATACGCAGTATTTT. Protein: CASREVAGGITDTQYF. V is TRBV19 and J is TRBJ2-3, with 11 bases that match TRBD2. J was trimmed by 2 bases and V by 6 bases; bases with no gene match: 7. The CDR3 spans 16 residues. Germline V CDR1 and CDR2: LNHDA, SQIVND (reference sequence).

The chain recombines TRBV24-1 with TRBJ2-5; the match to TRBD1 covers 7 bases. The CDR3 is 15 amino acids. The J segment lost 3 bases and the V segment lost 3 bases, leaving 6 bases of the junction unmatched. CDR1 and CDR2 from the germline V gene are KGHDR and SFDVKD. The CDR3, as DNA: TGTGCCACCAGTGATCCCAAGGACAGGAAAGAGACCCAGTACTTC. Its translation: CATSDPKDRKETQYF.

The chain employs TRBV9 and TRBJ1-1; D remains unclear. The CDR3 is 16 residues long. Trimming pared 0 bases from V and 0 bases from J, leaving 12 bases between. Germline values: CDR1 SGDLS, CDR2 YYNGEE. CDR3 sequence: CASSVGAVQMNTEAFF. CDR3 DNA sequence: TGTGCCAGCAGCGTAGGGGCAGTCCAGATGAACACTGAAGCTTTCTTT.

The chain joins TRBV5-4 to TRBJ2-7, with 7 nucleotides matching TRBD2. Germline loops: CDR1 SGHNT, CDR2 YYREEE (reference sequence). The CDR3 totals 15 residues. Unmatched junction bases numbered 4, after V lost 0 bases and J lost 1 base. CDR3 region: CASSLVASGSYEQYF. DNA for the CDR3: TGTGCCAGCAGCTTGGTAGCTAGCGGTTCCTACGAGCAGTACTTC. Full variable domain (outside the CDR3, taken from reference TRBV5-4 and TRBJ2-7): ETGVTQSPTHLIKTRGQQVTLRCSSQSGHNTVSWYQQALGQGPQFIFQYYREEENGRGNFPPRFSGLQFPNYSSELNVNALELDDSALYLCASSLVASGSYEQYFGPGTRLTVT.

The rearrangement links TRBV7-3 to TRBJ1-1, with a possible D match to TRBD1 (5 bases). Germline V gene data show CDR1 as SGHTA and CDR2 as FQGTGA. The ends were cut back, 3 bases at V and 3 bases at J, with 11 bases in the middle. The CDR3 sequence is 14 residues long. DNA of the CDR3: TGTGCCAGCAGCTTCGGAGGAGGGGACACTGAAGCTTTCTTT. Protein: CASSFGGGDTEAFF.

The J gene is TRBJ2-1, the V gene TRBV27; D possibly matches TRBD1 or TRBD2 (5 bases each). V lost 3 bases and J 5 bases, leaving 14 bases between the germline ends. Per the germline V gene, CDR1 is MNHEY and CDR2 is SMNVEV (reference sequence). The CDR3 totals 15 residues. The CDR3 region is CASSFRGPGHNEQFF. The CDR3 DNA reads TGTGCCAGCAGTTTTCGGGGACCCGGACACAATGAGCAGTTCTTC.

V is TRBV5-1 and J is TRBJ1-4; D gene uncertain. The CDR3 covers 15 residues. Trimming cost V 0 bases and J 2 bases, with 8 bases left between them. The V gene's germline CDR1 is SGHRS and CDR2 YFSETQ. The CDR3 DNA reads TGCGCCAGCAGCTTGGACCTTGGGACTAATGAAAAACTGTTTTTT. Its translation: CASSLDLGTNEKLFF.

The chain couples TRBV13 to TRBJ1-3, with D tentatively TRBD1 (6 bases). CDR1 PRHDT and CDR2 FYEKMQ come from the germline V gene (reference sequence). CDR3 size: 16 residues. V lost 6 bases and J 3 bases, leaving 18 bases between the germline ends. Here the CDR3 reads CASRSSSTGYGNTIYF. In DNA, the CDR3 is TGTGCCAGCAGATCTTCCTCTACAGGGTATGGAAACACCATATATTTT.

The chain links TRBV24-1 to TRBJ1-5, with 7 bases identical to TRBD1. With 3 bases clipped from V and 0 bases from J, the junction kept 1 base outside the gene matches. There are 15 residues in the CDR3. CDR1 KGHDR and CDR2 SFDVKD come from the germline V gene. CDR3 amino acids: CATSDGTVSNQPQHF. Written as DNA, the CDR3 is TGTGCCACCAGTGATGGGACAGTTAGCAATCAGCCCCAGCATTTT.

The chain is built from TRBV7-9 and TRBJ2-1, with D possibly TRBD2 on 5 matching bases. This CDR3 region has 15 residues. Germline assignment: CDR1 SEHNR and CDR2 FQNEAQ (reference sequence). Trimming removed 1 base from V and 5 bases from J, with 12 bases in between. The CDR3 nucleotides read TGTGCCAGCAGCTTAGAAGGCGGGCGCGACAATGAGCAGTTCTTC. It yields the protein CASSLEGGRDNEQFF.

V and J are TRBV10-1 and TRBJ2-5, with 9 bases identical to TRBD2. The CDR3 is 15 amino acids. Germline V gives CDR1 WNHNN, CDR2 SYGVQD (reference sequence). V lost 4 bases and J lost 2; bases outside the gene matches: 5. The CDR3 reads CASSGAAGGQETQYF. CDR3 DNA sequence: TGCGCCAGCAGTGGCGCTGCGGGAGGGCAAGAGACCCAGTACTTC.

The chain is built from TRBV19 and TRBJ2-3; D is ambiguous. Trimming removed 3 bases at V and 2 bases at J, with 12 bases between. The germline V gene encodes CDR1 LNHDA and CDR2 SQIVND (reference sequence). This CDR3 region has 15 residues. The chain's CDR3 is CASSIKGGNTDTQYF. In DNA, the CDR3 is TGTGCCAGTAGTATTAAGGGTGGGAACACAGATACGCAGTATTTT. Based on the CDR3 plus reference TRBV19 and TRBJ2-3, the full variable domain is DGGITQSPKYLFRKEGQNVTLSCEQNLNHDAMYWYRQDPGQGLRLIYYSQIVNDFQKGDIAEGYSVSREKKESFPLTVTSAQKNPTAFYLCASSIKGGNTDTQYFGPGTRLTVL.

This rearrangement joins TRBV28 to TRBJ2-7; TRBD1 matches 9 bases. The V and J ends lost 7 bases and 7 bases, in that order; junction bases with no gene match: 11. This CDR3 contains 14 residues. The germline V gene encodes CDR1 MDHEN and CDR2 SYDVKM. The CDR3, as DNA: TGTGCCAGCAATTACGCGAACAGGGGGCGGGAGCAGTACTTC. It specifies CASNYANRGREQYF.

The sample holds one count of this clone. The CDR3 loop reads CASSTSGRNDEQFF. The CDR3 nucleotides read TGTGCCAGCAGCACTAGCGGGAGGAACGATGAGCAGTTCTTC. This chain joins TRBV11-3 and TRBJ2-1; 12 bases map to TRBD2. V was pared by 5 bases and J by 8 bases, with 4 bases of the junction left unmatched. This CDR3 is built from 14 residues. Germline V gene lookup returns CDR1 SGHNT and CDR2 YENEEA.

The J gene is TRBJ2-3, the V gene TRBV6-4, with 7 bases that match TRBD1. Germline CDR1 and CDR2: MRHNA and SNTAGT. Losses at the gene ends were 5 bases for V and 4 bases for J; bases not matched to a gene: 6. The CDR3 covers 14 residues. This CDR3 is CASSRGQGADTQYF. The CDR3 DNA reads TGTGCCAGCAGTAGGGGCCAGGGGGCAGATACGCAGTATTTT.

V gene TRBV5-1 combines with J gene TRBJ1-2; D is perhaps TRBD1 (5 bases). The length of the CDR3 is 16 residues. Looked up from germline, CDR1 is SGHRS and CDR2 is YFSETQ. V was trimmed by 2 bases and J by 6 bases, leaving 20 bases between them. CDR3 protein: CASSFGADWLINGYTF. CDR3 nucleotides: TGCGCCAGCAGCTTTGGGGCGGACTGGCTAATTAATGGCTACACCTTC.

This clone was recorded once. The chain links TRBV5-6 to TRBJ2-3; 10 bases fit TRBD2. Trimming removed 3 bases from V and 2 bases from J; junction bases left unmatched: 3. Germline V lookup: CDR1 SGHDT, CDR2 YYEEEE. This CDR3 contains 15 residues. CDR3 region: CASSSAGGITDTQYF. Written as DNA, the CDR3 is TGTGCCAGCAGCTCAGCGGGAGGGATCACAGATACGCAGTATTTT. Full variable domain (rest looked up from reference TRBV5-6 and TRBJ2-3): DAGVTQSPTHLIKTRGQQVTLRCSPKSGHDTVSWYQQALGQGPQFIFQYYEEEERQRGNFPDRFSGHQFPNYSSELNVNALLLGDSALYLCASSSAGGITDTQYFGPGTRLTVL.

The chain links TRBV7-2 to TRBJ2-3; 11 bases fit TRBD2. The CDR3 spans 19 residues. Trimming took 1 base from V and 2 from J; bases not matched to a gene: 11. The germline V gene encodes CDR1 SGHTA and CDR2 FQGNSA. For the CDR3, the DNA is TGTGCCAGCAGCTTAGGGGTTAGCGGGAGGGCCGGGGACACAGATACGCAGTATTTT. Amino acids: CASSLGVSGRAGDTDTQYF.